Listed here are 14 T cell receptor beta chains from one sample, sequenced in a study of blood T cell repertoires in COVID-19. The method was immunoSEQ multiplex PCR; TCRdb's version includes in-frame clones alone and lacks a portion of them. This sample has 200,000 to 250,000 clones, with 82% found just once. The sequenced sample consisted of PBMCs or T cells enriched from blood (not recorded which). Source of these receptors: a woman aged 55 to 70 who had recovered from COVID-19.

The chain is built from TRBV6-2 or TRBV6-3 and TRBJ2-7; possible D gene TRBD1, 5 bases. Between the trimmed V and J ends, which lost 3 bases and 2 bases, there was a span of 14 bases. In germline, CDR1 is MNHEY, CDR2 SVGEGT. The CDR3 totals 15 residues. For the CDR3, the DNA is TGTGCCAGCAGTTATGGGGCAGGTTACACCTACGAGCAGTACTTC. It translates to CASSYGAGYTYEQYF.

The CDR3, as DNA: TGTGCCAGCAACACAGGGATGGGGTCGAACACTGAAGCTTTCTTT. Encoded protein: CASNTGMGSNTEAFF. This chain joins TRBV6-5 and TRBJ1-1; D perhaps matches TRBD1 (6 bases). V dropped 7 bases and J dropped 1 base, with 16 bases sitting between them. This CDR3 spans 15 amino acids. Per the germline V gene, CDR1 is MNHEY and CDR2 is SVGAGI.

The chain employs TRBV11-2 and TRBJ1-6; perhaps TRBD1 as D (6 bases). Trimming pared 0 bases from V and 0 bases from J, leaving 12 bases between. Germline CDR1 reads SGHAT; CDR2 reads FQNNGV. The CDR3 loop spans 18 amino acids. Here the CDR3 reads CASSLEGQISSYNSPLHF. As DNA, the CDR3 is TGTGCCAGCAGCTTAGAAGGACAGATAAGCTCCTATAATTCACCCCTCCACTTT. Full variable domain (remainder filled in from reference TRBV11-2 and TRBJ1-6): EAGVAQSPRYKIIEKRQSVAFWCNPISGHATLYWYQQILGQGPKLLIQFQNNGVVDDSQLPKDRFSAERLKGVDSTLKIQPAKLEDSAVYLCASSLEGQISSYNSPLHFGNGTRLTVT.

V usage is TRBV6-2 or TRBV6-3 and J usage is TRBJ2-5; tentative D call: TRBD1 (7 bases). Trimming shortened V by 5 bases and J by 5 bases, and 12 bases separated the two germline ends. The CDR3 has 13 residues. Germline V gene data show CDR1 as MNHEY and CDR2 as SVGEGT. This CDR3 reads CASSTGEVETQYF. The CDR3 bases are TGTGCCAGCAGTACAGGGGAGGTGGAGACCCAGTACTTC.

V is TRBV18 and J is TRBJ1-3; 8 bases align to TRBD1. CDR3 length: 16 residues. V gave up 4 bases and J gave up 0 bases; unmatched junction bases: 5. Germline CDR1 is KGHSH and CDR2 is LQKENI. The CDR3 nucleotides read TGTGCCAGCTCACGCGAACAGGGGGACTCTGGAAACACCATATATTTT. Its translation is CASSREQGDSGNTIYF.

The J gene is TRBJ1-1, the V gene TRBV9; D is ambiguous. V gave up 3 bases and J gave up 4 bases, with 13 bases separating them. The length of the CDR3 is 14 residues. The germline gives CDR1 SGDLS, CDR2 YYNGEE. The DNA for the CDR3 is TGTGCCAGCAGCGGTCGTGAGGGAGGCACTGAAGCTTTCTTT. It codes for CASSGREGGTEAFF.

This chain uses TRBV7-2 with TRBJ1-4; D unresolved. The CDR3 contains 13 residues. V shed 3 bases and J shed 7 bases, with 9 bases lying between them. CDR1 is SGHTA, CDR2 FQGNSA, per germline. CDR3 bases: TGTGCCAGCAGCTTGAAAGCCCGTGAAAAACTGTTTTTT. This translates into CASSLKAREKLFF.

This chain links TRBV19 with TRBJ1-2; D might be TRBD1 (6 bases). Per germline, CDR1 LNHDA and CDR2 SQIVND (reference sequence). This CDR3 region has 14 residues. V was clipped by 5 bases and J by 3 bases, with 13 bases between them. Here the CDR3 reads CASSPQQGHYGYTF. The CDR3 region has the DNA TGTGCCAGTAGTCCACAGCAGGGGCACTATGGCTACACCTTC.

In this sample, this clone turned up once. This chain uses TRBV4-3 with TRBJ2-3; 8 positions match TRBD2. Germline CDR1 and CDR2: LGHNA and YSLEER. V shed 0 bases and J 0 bases; nucleotides not matched to a gene: 8. The CDR3 has 18 amino acids. The CDR3 reads CASSQDYGLAESTDTQYF. In nucleotides, the CDR3 is TGCGCCAGCAGCCAAGATTATGGACTAGCAGAAAGCACAGATACGCAGTATTTT.

The chain recombines TRBV7-9 with TRBJ1-2; D unclear. V was pared by 4 bases and J by 7 bases, with 13 bases between. This CDR3 is built from 13 residues. CDR1 SEHNR and CDR2 FQNEAQ come from the germline V gene (reference sequence). CDR3 sequence: CASSSPLETGYTF. CDR3 nucleotides: TGTGCCAGCAGCTCGCCTCTAGAGACTGGCTACACCTTC.

This clone was counted once. V is TRBV19 and J is TRBJ1-5; D unresolved. V was trimmed by 6 bases and J by 3 bases, leaving 18 bases between them. The germline V gene has CDR1 LNHDA and CDR2 SQIVND (reference sequence). CDR3 size: 16 residues. The chain's CDR3 is CASRKIGGQNNQPQHF. The CDR3 bases are TGTGCCAGTAGGAAAATTGGAGGGCAGAACAATCAGCCCCAGCATTTT.

The CDR3 loop reads CASSVDGESQPQHF. The CDR3 DNA follows: TGTGCCAGCAGTGTAGATGGTGAGAGCCAGCCCCAGCATTTT. The V call is TRBV2, the J call TRBJ1-5; D gene unclear. V lost 4 bases, J lost 7 bases, and 14 bases lay in between. The length of the CDR3 is 14 residues. The germline gives CDR1 SNHLY, CDR2 FYNNEI. Full variable domain (missing parts from reference TRBV2 and TRBJ1-5): EPEVTQTPSHQVTQMGQEVILRCVPISNHLYFYWYRQILGQKVEFLVSFYNNEISEKSEIFDDQFSVERPDGSNFTLKIRSTKLEDSAMYFCASSVDGESQPQHFGDGTRLSIL.

The chain couples TRBV11-2 to TRBJ1-2; tentative D call: TRBD1 (5 bases). Trimming cost V 5 bases and J 3 bases, with 13 bases left between them. Germline V gene sequence: CDR1 SGHAT, CDR2 FQNNGV. This CDR3 has 14 residues. In DNA, the CDR3 is TGTGCCAGCAGCCCCTTAACAGGCTACTATGGCTACACCTTC. It encodes CASSPLTGYYGYTF.

This clone occurred a few times. V and J are TRBV14 and TRBJ2-5; D is uncertain. Trimming left V 1 base short and J 7 bases short, with 4 bases between. From germline, CDR1 is SGHDN and CDR2 FVKESK. This CDR3 has 11 residues. CDR3 residues: CASSQGVTQYF. The CDR3 nucleotides are TGTGCCAGCAGCCAAGGCGTGACCCAGTACTTC.